This T cell receptor (beta chain) was retrieved from a study of blood T cell repertoires in COVID-19 (TCRdb year 2020). Regarding the study in general: The collaborator samples originated in the United States, Italy and Spain and spanned the acute and convalescent phases of COVID-19. The material from the prospective study consisted of cDNA or gDNA derived from T cells, B-cell-depleted T cells, or PBMCs. Subjects who had been exposed to COVID-19, were actively infected with it, or had recovered from it provided the deeply sampled blood TCRbeta repertoires that made up the dataset. The repertoires were released in a freely available public database meant as a resource for research on the immune response to SARS-CoV-2. The samples were drawn from the first 160 participants of the ongoing ImmuneRACE study and from 950 to 1,500 subjects provided by 6 global collaborators. The sample metadata nearly always contained a de-identified subject ID, COVID-19 status, age in years and sex. Where available, HLA class I and class II types were taken from metadata supplied by the sample provider and were not determined by assay-based typing. Overall results and qualifications from the work: How much clinical and demographic metadata was included differed by source and by participant, and the metadata was provided uncurated.

TCRbeta CDR3 regions were amplified from genomic DNA using the immunoSEQ Assay, a bias-controlled multiplex PCR. For the original study's pipeline: Nucleated cell counts per sample were estimated from amplification of reference gene primers within the assay. To quantify the absolute abundance of each unique TCRbeta CDR3 rearrangement, sequence reads were collapsed and filtered. For each sample, productive Simpson clonality was calculated as the square root of Simpson's diversity index over productive rearrangements. TCRdb stores this immuneACCESS table with in-frame sequences only. Part of the clones is absent; in the studies checked, under half of the shortfall reflects unresolved V genes, and no reason is known for the rest. The V and J calls and the clone size are those of that table, but D and trimming were determined from the DNA. The sample table records about 410,000 clones; 89% of these occur just once. The ten largest clonotypes hold 1.5% to 1.8% of the sample.

In Seattle, one collaborating source enrolled patients while the infection was active and tracked those patients longitudinally over the course of disease. The collaborating institutions used their own protocols to collect whole blood in K2EDTA tubes. Collaborator samples were shipped for TCRbeta analysis as frozen whole blood, isolated PBMCs, or DNA extracted from either sample type. Note on this clone: Which antigen it targets is not known. No base quality information exists; no much larger clone differs at one position.

The receptor's source is a middle-aged woman with COVID-19, enrolled during active disease. Sequences were obtained from peripheral blood.

The DNA is as follows: TGTGCCAGCAGCTTAATTAGCGGGTACAATGAGCAGTTCTTC. The resulting protein is CASSLISGYNEQFF. Rearrangement joined TRBV7-3 to TRBJ2-1; 7 bases in between match TRBD2. The CDR3 measures 14 amino acids from cysteine to phenylalanine. CDR3 DNA only is kept here, 42 bases in frame from base 1. Compared with germline, V lacks 1 base and J lacks 4 bases; bases without a gene match: 1. Sequences SGHTA (CDR1) and FQGTGA (CDR2) are obtained from the germline V gene.